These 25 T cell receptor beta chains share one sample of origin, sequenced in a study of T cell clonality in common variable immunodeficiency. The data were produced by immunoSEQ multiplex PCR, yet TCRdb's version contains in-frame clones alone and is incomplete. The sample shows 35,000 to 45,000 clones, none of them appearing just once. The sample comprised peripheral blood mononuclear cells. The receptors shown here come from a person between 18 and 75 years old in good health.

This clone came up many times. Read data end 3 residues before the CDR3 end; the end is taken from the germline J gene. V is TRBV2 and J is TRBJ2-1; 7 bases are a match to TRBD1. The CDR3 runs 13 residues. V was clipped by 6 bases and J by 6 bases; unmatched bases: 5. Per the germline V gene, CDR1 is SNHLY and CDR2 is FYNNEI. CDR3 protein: CASRRDSFNEQFF. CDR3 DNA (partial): TGTGCCAGCAGACGGGACAGCTTCAATGAG.

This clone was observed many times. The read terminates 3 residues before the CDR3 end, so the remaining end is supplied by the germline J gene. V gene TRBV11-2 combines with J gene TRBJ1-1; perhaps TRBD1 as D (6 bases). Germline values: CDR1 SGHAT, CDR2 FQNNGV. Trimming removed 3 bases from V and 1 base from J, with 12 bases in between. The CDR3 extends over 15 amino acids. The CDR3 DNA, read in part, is TGTGCCAGCAGCTTGGGGGCGAGTAGGAACACTGAA. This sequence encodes CASSLGASRNTE. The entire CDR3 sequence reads CASSLGASRNTEAFF.

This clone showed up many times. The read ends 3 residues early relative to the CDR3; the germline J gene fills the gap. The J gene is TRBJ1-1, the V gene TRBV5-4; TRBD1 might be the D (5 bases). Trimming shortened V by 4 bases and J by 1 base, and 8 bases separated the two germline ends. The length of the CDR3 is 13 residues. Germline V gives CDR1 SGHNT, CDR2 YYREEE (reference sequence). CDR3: CASSHDRNTEAFF. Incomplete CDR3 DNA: TGTGCCAGCAGCCACGACAGGAACACTGAA.

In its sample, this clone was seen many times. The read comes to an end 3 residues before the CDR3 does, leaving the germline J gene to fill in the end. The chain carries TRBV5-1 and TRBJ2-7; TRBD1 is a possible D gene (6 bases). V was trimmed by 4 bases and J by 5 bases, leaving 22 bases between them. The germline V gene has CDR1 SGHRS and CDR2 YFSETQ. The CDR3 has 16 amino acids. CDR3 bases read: TGCGCCAGCAGCCTAGGACAGATTACCCCACCCCACGAG. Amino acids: CASSLGQITPPHE. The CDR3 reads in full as CASSLGQITPPHEQYF.

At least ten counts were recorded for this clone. CDR3 loop: CASSLRAGGYGYTF. CDR3 DNA, as far as it was read: TGTGCCAGCAGCTTGAGGGCGGGGGGGTATGGC. The chain recombines TRBV5-4 with TRBJ1-2, with D perhaps matching TRBD1 (5 bases). The read terminates 3 residues ahead of where the CDR3 ends, so the germline J gene completes it. Germline V lookup: CDR1 SGHNT, CDR2 YYREEE (reference sequence). The CDR3 totals 14 residues. Trimming left V 1 base short and J 5 bases short, with 12 bases between.

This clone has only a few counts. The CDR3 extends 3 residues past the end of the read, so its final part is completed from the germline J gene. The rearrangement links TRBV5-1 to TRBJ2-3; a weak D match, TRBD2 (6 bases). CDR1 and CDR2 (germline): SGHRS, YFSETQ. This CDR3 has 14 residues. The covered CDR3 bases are TGCGCCAGCAGCCCTGGTAGCGGACAAGAGACG. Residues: CASSPGSGQET. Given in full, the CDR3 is CASSPGSGQETQYF.

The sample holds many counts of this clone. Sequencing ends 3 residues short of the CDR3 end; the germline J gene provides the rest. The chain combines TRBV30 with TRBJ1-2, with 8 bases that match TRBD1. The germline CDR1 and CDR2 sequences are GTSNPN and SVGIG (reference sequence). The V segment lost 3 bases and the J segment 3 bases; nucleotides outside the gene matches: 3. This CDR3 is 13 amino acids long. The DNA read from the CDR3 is TGTGCCTGGAGGGCAGGGGGCGACTATGGC. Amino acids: CAWRAGGDYG. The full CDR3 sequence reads CAWRAGGDYGYTF.

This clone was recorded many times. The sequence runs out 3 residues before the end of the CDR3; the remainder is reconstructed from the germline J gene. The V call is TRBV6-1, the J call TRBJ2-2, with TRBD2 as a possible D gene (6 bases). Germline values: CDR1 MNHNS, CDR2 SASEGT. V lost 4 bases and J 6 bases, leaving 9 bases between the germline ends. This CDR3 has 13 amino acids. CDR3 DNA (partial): TGTGCCAGCAGTGGGGGACTTCCCGGGGAG. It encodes CASSGGLPGE. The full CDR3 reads CASSGGLPGELFF.

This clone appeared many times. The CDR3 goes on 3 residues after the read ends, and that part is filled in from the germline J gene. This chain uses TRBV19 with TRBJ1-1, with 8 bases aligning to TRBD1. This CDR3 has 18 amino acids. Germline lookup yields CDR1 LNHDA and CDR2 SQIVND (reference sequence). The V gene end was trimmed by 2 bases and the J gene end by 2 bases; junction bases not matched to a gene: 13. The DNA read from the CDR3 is TGTGCCAGTAGTATATTATCCCCCCTCCAGGGGGCAAACACTGAA. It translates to CASSILSPLQGANTE. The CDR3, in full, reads CASSILSPLQGANTEAFF.

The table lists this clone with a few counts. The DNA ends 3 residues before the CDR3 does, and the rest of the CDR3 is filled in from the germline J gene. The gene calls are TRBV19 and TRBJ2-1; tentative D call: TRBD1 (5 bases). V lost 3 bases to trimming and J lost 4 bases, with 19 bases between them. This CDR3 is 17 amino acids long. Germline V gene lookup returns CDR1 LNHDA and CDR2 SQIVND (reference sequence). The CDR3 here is CASSMFDLGLSYNEQFF. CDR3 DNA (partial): TGTGCCAGTAGTATGTTTGACCTGGGGCTTAGTTACAATGAG.

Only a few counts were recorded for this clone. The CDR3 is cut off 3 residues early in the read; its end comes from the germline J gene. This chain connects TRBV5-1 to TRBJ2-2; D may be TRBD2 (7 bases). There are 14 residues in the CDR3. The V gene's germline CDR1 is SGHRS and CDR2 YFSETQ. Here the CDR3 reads CASSSTGRGSPLFF. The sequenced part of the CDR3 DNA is TGCGCCAGCAGCTCCACAGGGAGGGGATCACCG. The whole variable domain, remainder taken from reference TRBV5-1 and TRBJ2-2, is KAGVTQTPRYLIKTRGQQVTLSCSPISGHRSVSWYQQTPGQGLQFLFEYFSETQRNKGNFPGRFSGRQFSNSRSEMNVSTLELGDSALYLCASSSTGRGSPLFFGEGSRLTVL.

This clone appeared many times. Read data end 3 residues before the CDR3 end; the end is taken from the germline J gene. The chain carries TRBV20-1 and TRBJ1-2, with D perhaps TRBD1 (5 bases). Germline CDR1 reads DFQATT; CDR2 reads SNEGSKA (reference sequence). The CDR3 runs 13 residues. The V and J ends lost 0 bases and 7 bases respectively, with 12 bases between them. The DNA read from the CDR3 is TGCAGTGCTAGAGATCGGGGGAGGTCTGGC. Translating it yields CSARDRGRSG. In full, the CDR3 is CSARDRGRSGYTF.

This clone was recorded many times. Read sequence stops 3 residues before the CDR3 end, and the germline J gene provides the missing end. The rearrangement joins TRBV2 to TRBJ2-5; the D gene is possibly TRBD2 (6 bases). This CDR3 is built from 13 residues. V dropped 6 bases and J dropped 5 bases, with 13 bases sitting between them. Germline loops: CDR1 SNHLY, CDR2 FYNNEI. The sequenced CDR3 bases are TGTGCCAGCAGACCGGGGGTGGGCGAGACC. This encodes CASRPGVGET. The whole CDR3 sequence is CASRPGVGETQYF. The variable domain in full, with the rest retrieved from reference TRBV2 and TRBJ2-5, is EPEVTQTPSHQVTQMGQEVILRCVPISNHLYFYWYRQILGQKVEFLVSFYNNEISEKSEIFDDQFSVERPDGSNFTLKIRSTKLEDSAMYFCASRPGVGETQYFGPGTRLLVL.

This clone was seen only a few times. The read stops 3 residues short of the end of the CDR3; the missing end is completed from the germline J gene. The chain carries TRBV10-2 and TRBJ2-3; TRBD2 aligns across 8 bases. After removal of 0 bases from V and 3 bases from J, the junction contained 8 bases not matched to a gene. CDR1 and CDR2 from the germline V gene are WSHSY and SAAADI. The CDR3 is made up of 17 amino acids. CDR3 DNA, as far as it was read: TGCGCCAGCAGTGAGTCGAGGGGACTAGGAACAACAGATACG. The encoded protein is CASSESRGLGTTDT. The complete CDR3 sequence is CASSESRGLGTTDTQYF.

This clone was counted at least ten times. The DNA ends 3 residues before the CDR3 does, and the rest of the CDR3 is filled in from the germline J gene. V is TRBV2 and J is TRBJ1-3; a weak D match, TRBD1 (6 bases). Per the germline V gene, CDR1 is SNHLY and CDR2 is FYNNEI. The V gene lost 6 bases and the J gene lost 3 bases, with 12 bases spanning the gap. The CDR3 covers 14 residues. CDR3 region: CASRRTGLGNTIYF. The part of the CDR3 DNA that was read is TGTGCCAGCAGACGAACAGGGCTTGGAAACACC.

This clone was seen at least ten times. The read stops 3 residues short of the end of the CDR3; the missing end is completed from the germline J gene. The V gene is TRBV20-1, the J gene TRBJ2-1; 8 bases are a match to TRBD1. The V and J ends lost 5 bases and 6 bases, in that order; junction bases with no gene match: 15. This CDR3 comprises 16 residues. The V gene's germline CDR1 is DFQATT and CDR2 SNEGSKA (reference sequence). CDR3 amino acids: CSAPDRGGLDGNEQFF. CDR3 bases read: TGCAGTGCTCCTGACAGGGGAGGACTGGATGGCAATGAG.

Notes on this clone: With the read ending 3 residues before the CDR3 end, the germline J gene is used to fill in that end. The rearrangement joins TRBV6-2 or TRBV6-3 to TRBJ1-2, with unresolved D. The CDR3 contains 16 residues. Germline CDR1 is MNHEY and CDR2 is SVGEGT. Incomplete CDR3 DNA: TGTGCCAGCAGTTTTCTAGCGGGAGGGCCGGTAAATGAC. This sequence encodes CASSFLAGGPVND. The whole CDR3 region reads CASSFLAGGPVNDYTF.

The DNA read from the CDR3 is TGTGCCAGCAGTAACAGGGGTGGAATCACTGAA. This sequence encodes CASSNRGGITE. The full CDR3 is CASSNRGGITEAFF. The rearrangement uses TRBV2 and TRBJ1-1; TRBD1 agrees at 7 bases. Read sequence stops 3 residues before the CDR3 end, and the germline J gene provides the missing end. From germline, CDR1 is SNHLY and CDR2 FYNNEI. V lost 5 bases, J lost 4 bases, and 7 bases stayed unmatched. CDR3 length equals 14 residues. Variable domain in full (rest from reference TRBV2 and TRBJ1-1): EPEVTQTPSHQVTQMGQEVILRCVPISNHLYFYWYRQILGQKVEFLVSFYNNEISEKSEIFDDQFSVERPDGSNFTLKIRSTKLEDSAMYFCASSNRGGITEAFFGQGTRLTVV.

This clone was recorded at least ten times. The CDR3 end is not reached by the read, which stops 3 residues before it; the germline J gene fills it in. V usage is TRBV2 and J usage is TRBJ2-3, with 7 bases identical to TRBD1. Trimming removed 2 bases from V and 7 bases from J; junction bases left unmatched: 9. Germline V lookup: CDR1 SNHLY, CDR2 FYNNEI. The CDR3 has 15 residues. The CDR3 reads CASSESQGVVHTQYF. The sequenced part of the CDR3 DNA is TGTGCCAGCAGTGAAAGCCAGGGGGTCGTACATACG. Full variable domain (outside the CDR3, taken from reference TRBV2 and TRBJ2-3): EPEVTQTPSHQVTQMGQEVILRCVPISNHLYFYWYRQILGQKVEFLVSFYNNEISEKSEIFDDQFSVERPDGSNFTLKIRSTKLEDSAMYFCASSESQGVVHTQYFGPGTRLTVL.

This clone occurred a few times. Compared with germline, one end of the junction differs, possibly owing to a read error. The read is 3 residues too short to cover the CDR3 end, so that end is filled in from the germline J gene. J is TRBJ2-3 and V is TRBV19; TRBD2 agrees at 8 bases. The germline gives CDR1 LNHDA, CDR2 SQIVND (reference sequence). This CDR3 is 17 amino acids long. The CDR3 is CANSIAKRERLTDTQYF. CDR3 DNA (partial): TGTGCCAATAGTATAGCTAAGCGGGAGAGACTCACAGATACG.

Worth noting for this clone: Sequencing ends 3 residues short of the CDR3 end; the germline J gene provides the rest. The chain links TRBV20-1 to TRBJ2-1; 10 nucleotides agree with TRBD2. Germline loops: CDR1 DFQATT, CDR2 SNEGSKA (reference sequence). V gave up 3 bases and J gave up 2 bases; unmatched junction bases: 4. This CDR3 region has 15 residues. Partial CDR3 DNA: TGCAGTGCTAGGGAGCGGGGGGGCACCTACAATGAG. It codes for CSARERGGTYNE. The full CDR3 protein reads CSARERGGTYNEQFF.

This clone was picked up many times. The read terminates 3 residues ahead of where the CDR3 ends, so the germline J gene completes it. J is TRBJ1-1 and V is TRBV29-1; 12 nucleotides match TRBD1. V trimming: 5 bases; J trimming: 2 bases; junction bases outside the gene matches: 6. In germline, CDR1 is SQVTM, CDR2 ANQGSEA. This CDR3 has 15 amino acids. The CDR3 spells CSVRDRGRHNTEAFF. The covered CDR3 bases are TGCAGCGTTAGGGACAGGGGGCGACACAACACTGAA.

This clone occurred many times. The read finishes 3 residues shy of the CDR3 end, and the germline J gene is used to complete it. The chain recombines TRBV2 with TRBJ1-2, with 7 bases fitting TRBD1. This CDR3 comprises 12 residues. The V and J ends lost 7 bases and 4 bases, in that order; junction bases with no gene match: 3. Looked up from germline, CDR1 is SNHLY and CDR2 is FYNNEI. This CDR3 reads CASTRQGYGYTF. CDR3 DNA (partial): TGTGCCAGCACGAGACAGGGCTATGGC.

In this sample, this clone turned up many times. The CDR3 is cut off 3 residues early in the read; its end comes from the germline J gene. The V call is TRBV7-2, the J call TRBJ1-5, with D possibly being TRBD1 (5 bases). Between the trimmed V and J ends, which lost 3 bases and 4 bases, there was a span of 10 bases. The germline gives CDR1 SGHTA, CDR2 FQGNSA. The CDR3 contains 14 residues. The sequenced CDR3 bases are TGTGCCAGCAGCTTGCAGGGTCGGAATCAGCCC. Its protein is CASSLQGRNQP. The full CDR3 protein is CASSLQGRNQPQHF.

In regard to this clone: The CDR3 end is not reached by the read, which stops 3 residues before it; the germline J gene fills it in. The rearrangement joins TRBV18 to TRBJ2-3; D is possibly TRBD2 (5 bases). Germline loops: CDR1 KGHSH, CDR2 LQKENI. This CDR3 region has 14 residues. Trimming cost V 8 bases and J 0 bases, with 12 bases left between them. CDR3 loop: CASKSGFSTDTQYF. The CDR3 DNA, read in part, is TGTGCCAGCAAGAGCGGTTTCAGCACAGATACG.